A single sample gave rise to the 5 T cell receptor beta chains below, sequenced in a study of shared clonotypes between healthy human individuals. The table came from immunoSEQ multiplex PCR; TCRdb's copy has only in-frame clones and leaves some out. This repertoire shows 110,000 or so clones, about 62% found once; its top ten account for 20% to 25%. Sequenced input: memory CD8+ T cells sorted from blood. As to subset: CD45RO+ cells pooled with CCR7-negative TemRA cells. All receptors derive from a woman in her 30s in good health.

CDR3 nucleotide sequence: TGCGCCAGCAGCTCGGATTCTGCGGAACACGAGCAGTACTTC. Protein sequence: CASSSDSAEHEQYF. V and J are TRBV5-1 and TRBJ2-7; no reliable D call. This CDR3 region has 14 residues. Between the trimmed V and J ends, which lost 3 bases and 5 bases, there was a span of 15 bases. Per germline, CDR1 SGHRS and CDR2 YFSETQ.

The chain uses TRBV9 and TRBJ1-3; possible D gene TRBD1, 6 bases. V was cut by 4 bases and J by 0 bases, with 8 bases left in between. The CDR3 is made up of 14 amino acids. Per germline, CDR1 SGDLS and CDR2 YYNGEE. Written as DNA, the CDR3 is TGTGCCAGCAGCAGACAGGACTCTGGAAACACCATATATTTT. It is translated as CASSRQDSGNTIYF.

This clone was seen more than once but under ten times. The chain uses TRBV6-4 and TRBJ1-2; a weak D match, TRBD1 (5 bases). There are 12 residues in the CDR3. Per the germline V gene, CDR1 is MRHNA and CDR2 is SNTAGT. V lost 8 bases, J lost 4 bases, and 11 bases lay in between. CDR3 nucleotides: TGTGCCAGCTGGGACGATGGCTATGGCTACACCTTC. This sequence encodes CASWDDGYGYTF.

Details on this clone: The sample contains more than one DNA sequence encoding this CDR3. The chain has TRBV5-6 and TRBJ2-2; 11 nucleotides line up with TRBD2. Germline V gene sequence: CDR1 SGHDT, CDR2 YYEEEE. V lost 3 bases to trimming and J lost 2 bases; unmatched junction nucleotides: 3. This CDR3 is built from 16 residues. CDR3 nucleotide sequence: TGTGCCAGCAGCTGGGGGACTAGCGGTAACACCGGGGAGCTGTTTTTT. This translates into CASSWGTSGNTGELFF.

This clone occurred once. The V call is TRBV5-4, the J call TRBJ2-5, with 9 nucleotides matching TRBD1. The length of the CDR3 is 14 residues. Germline V gene data show CDR1 as SGHNT and CDR2 as YYREEE (reference sequence). After removal of 5 bases from V and 5 bases from J, the junction contained 7 bases not matched to a gene. This chain's CDR3 is CASRTTGGRETQYF. The CDR3 DNA is TGTGCCAGCAGAACTACAGGGGGCAGGGAGACCCAGTACTTC.